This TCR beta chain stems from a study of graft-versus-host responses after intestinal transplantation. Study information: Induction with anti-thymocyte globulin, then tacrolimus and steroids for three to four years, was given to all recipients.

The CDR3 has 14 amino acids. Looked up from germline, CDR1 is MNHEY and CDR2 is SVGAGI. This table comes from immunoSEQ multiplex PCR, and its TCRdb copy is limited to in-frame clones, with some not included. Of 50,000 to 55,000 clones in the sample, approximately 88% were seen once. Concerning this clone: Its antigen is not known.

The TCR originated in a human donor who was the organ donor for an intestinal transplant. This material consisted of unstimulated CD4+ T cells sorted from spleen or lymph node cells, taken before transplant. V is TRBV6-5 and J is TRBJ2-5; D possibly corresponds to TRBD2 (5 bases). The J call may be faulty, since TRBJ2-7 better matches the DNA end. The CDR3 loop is CASSPAGGTYEQYF. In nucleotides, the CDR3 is TGTGCCAGCAGTCCGGCGGGCGGAACCTACGAGCAGTACTTC.